Listed below are T cell receptor beta chains from one sample, sequenced in a study of regulatory T cells in long-lasting Graves disease. TCRdb re-called the multiplex PCR reads through MiXCR, storing one row per CDR3 protein. The profile covers hundreds of thousands of distinct CDR3 sequences, with 16% appearing a single time and around 27% taken by the ten largest. The sample also formed part of further work on T cells in Graves' hyperthyroidism and ophthalmopathy.

Sequencing used peripheral blood mononuclear cells (PBMCs), obtained at new diagnosis, from a patient treated with antithyroid drugs. The source of these receptors is a man aged 35 to 55 with Graves disease. CDR3s include the opening cysteine and the closing phenylalanine or tryptophan. A D gene is named only where the DNA matches it firmly. Only part of the rows carry a size: once, few, many, or a class if the clone is expanded.

abundance,d_gene,j_gene,v_gene,CDR3aa,CDR3nt
many,TRBD1,TRBJ2-7,TRBV6-2/TRBV6-3,CASSYARGYEQYF,TGTGCCAGCAGTTACGCCAGGGGGTACGAGCAGTACTTC
NA,TRBD1,TRBJ2-3,TRBV10-3,CAISYPRDRGLSSTDTQYF,TGTGCCATCAGCTACCCGCGGGACAGGGGGCTTTCTAGCACAGATACGCAGTATTTT
many,NA,TRBJ2-5,TRBV11-3,CASSHLVGQETQYF,TGTGCCAGCAGCCACCTGGTTGGGCAAGAGACCCAGTACTTC
many,NA,TRBJ2-7,TRBV4-1,CASSLSGASSYEQYF,TGCGCCAGCAGCCTTTCCGGGGCCAGCTCCTACGAGCAGTACTTC
many,NA,TRBJ2-2,TRBV7-2,CASTPTAGLTTGELFF,TGTGCCAGCACCCCGACAGCTGGACTTACCACCGGGGAGCTGTTTTTT
many,NA,TRBJ2-1,TRBV2,CASSPRVLDEQFF,TGTGCCAGCAGCCCTCGGGTCCTCGATGAGCAGTTCTTC
many,TRBD1,TRBJ1-4,TRBV30,CAWSEWTGTNEKLFF,TGTGCCTGGAGCGAGTGGACAGGGACTAATGAAAAACTGTTTTTT
many,TRBD1,TRBJ2-3,TRBV20-1,CSALGTGDTDTQYF,TGCAGTGCCCTGGGGACAGGGGACACAGATACGCAGTATTTT
many,TRBD1,TRBJ1-4,TRBV28,CASSLYGQGVSNEKLFF,TGTGCCAGCAGTTTATACGGACAGGGGGTGTCTAATGAAAAACTGTTTTTT
few,NA,TRBJ2-7,TRBV7-2,CASSPQKLVYYEQYF,TGTGCCAGCAGCCCCCAAAAACTAGTTTATTACGAGCAGTACTTC
few,NA,TRBJ2-2,TRBV7-9,CASSLVQEAGELFF,TGTGCCAGCAGCTTAGTTCAAGAGGCCGGGGAGCTGTTTTTT
NA,NA,TRBJ1-2,TRBV24-1,CATSGGHLPGYTF,TGTGCCACCAGTGGCGGACATCTCCCAGGCTACACCTTC
NA,TRBD1,TRBJ2-1,TRBV4-2,CASSQDQGAGNNEQFF,TGTGCCAGCAGCCAAGATCAGGGGGCAGGGAACAATGAGCAGTTCTTC
many,NA,TRBJ2-7,TRBV2,CASSELTFRRSYEQYF,TGTGCCAGCAGTGAATTGACATTTCGTCGCTCCTACGAGCAGTACTTC
NA,TRBD1,TRBJ1-1,TRBV18,CASSNNIGGDSGTEAFF,TGTGCCAGCTCAAACAACATTGGAGGGGACAGTGGGACTGAAGCTTTCTTT
many,TRBD1,TRBJ2-7,TRBV20-1,CSARTGSGDEQYF,TGCAGTGCTAGGACAGGGTCAGGCGACGAGCAGTACTTC
few,TRBD1,TRBJ1-1,TRBV6-5,CASSYSTGGTNTEAFF,TGTGCCAGCAGTTACAGTACAGGGGGAACGAACACTGAAGCTTTCTTT
many,NA,TRBJ2-7,TRBV2,CASSRVPPYEQYF,TGTGCCAGCAGCAGGGTCCCACCCTACGAGCAGTACTTC
few,TRBD1,TRBJ1-5,TRBV4-3,CASSQDYRGDQPQHF,TGCGCCAGCAGCCAAGACTACAGGGGTGATCAGCCCCAGCATTTT
many,NA,TRBJ2-2,TRBV30,CAWSSPGWTGELFF,TGTGCCTGGAGTTCCCCAGGGTGGACCGGGGAGCTGTTTTTT
NA,NA,TRBJ1-3,TRBV5-6,CASSYDLPFPGNTIYF,TGTGCCAGCAGCTACGATCTTCCATTCCCTGGAAACACCATATATTTT
NA,TRBD1,TRBJ1-1,TRBV7-3,CAGSQQGATEAFF,TGTGCCGGCAGCCAACAGGGGGCCACTGAAGCTTTCTTT
NA,NA,TRBJ1-5,TRBV19,CASSIDSGPWGDQPQHF,TGTGCCAGTAGTATAGATTCTGGTCCCTGGGGAGATCAGCCCCAGCATTTT
many,TRBD1,TRBJ1-2,TRBV28,CASSQQLSRQGKDYGYTF,TGTGCCAGCAGCCAACAATTATCCCGACAGGGGAAAGACTATGGCTACACCTTC
many,NA,TRBJ2-6,TRBV6-9,CASSYWGSISGANVLTF,TGTGCCAGCAGTTACTGGGGTTCAATATCCGGGGCCAACGTCCTGACTTTC
many,NA,TRBJ1-1,TRBV3-1,CASSQEWGRNTEAFF,TGTGCCAGCAGCCAAGAGTGGGGGCGCAACACTGAAGCTTTCTTT
few,NA,TRBJ2-1,TRBV3-1,CASSQGIGGFGQFF,TGTGCCAGCAGCCAAGGGATAGGGGGTTTTGGGCAGTTCTTC
many,NA,TRBJ1-2,TRBV5-1,CASSLALIPRGGYGYTF,TGCGCCAGCAGCTTGGCACTAATCCCACGGGGCGGCTATGGCTACACCTTC
many,NA,TRBJ1-1,TRBV6-2/TRBV6-3,CATGPATEAFF,TGTGCCACCGGGCCCGCCACTGAAGCTTTCTTT
few,TRBD2,TRBJ2-5,TRBV7-7,CASSPVAGGHGETQYF,TGTGCTAGCAGCCCAGTGGCGGGGGGGCATGGAGAGACCCAGTACTTC
NA,NA,TRBJ2-1,TRBV7-8,CASSLVGGNNNEQFF,TGTGCCAGCAGCTTAGTGGGAGGCAATAACAATGAGCAGTTCTTC
few,TRBD1,TRBJ1-3,TRBV7-2,CASSPGQAYGNTIYF,TGTGCCAGCAGCCCGGGACAGGCTTACGGAAACACCATATATTTT
few,TRBD1,TRBJ2-1,TRBV5-1,CASSLVLVNRGVYNEQFF,TGCGCCAGCAGCTTGGTTCTGGTCAACAGGGGGGTGTACAATGAGCAGTTCTTC
many,NA,TRBJ1-6,TRBV30,CAWSLTDRDNSPLHF,TGTGCCTGGAGTCTTACGGACAGAGATAATTCACCCCTCCACTTT
many,NA,TRBJ2-2,TRBV11-1,CASSLRQFTGELFF,TGTGCCAGCAGCTTAAGGCAGTTCACCGGGGAGCTGTTTTTT
few,NA,TRBJ2-3,TRBV5-1,CASSHQEGATDTQYF,TGCGCCAGCAGCCACCAGGAGGGAGCCACAGATACGCAGTATTTT
many,TRBD1,TRBJ1-5,TRBV30,CAFTDRDQPQHF,TGTGCCTTCACCGACAGGGATCAGCCCCAGCATTTT
NA,TRBD1,TRBJ1-6,TRBV7-9,CASSLRAQGKSPPHF,TGTGCCAGCAGCTTAAGGGCACAGGGGAAATCACCCCCCCACTTT
many,NA,TRBJ1-5,TRBV12-5,CARGWSENNSNQPQHF,TGTGCTAGGGGGTGGTCAGAAAATAATAGCAATCAGCCCCAGCATTTT
NA,TRBD2,TRBJ2-3,TRBV28,CASSLSSGGADTQYF,TGTGCCAGCAGTTTATCCAGCGGGGGTGCAGATACGCAGTATTTT
few,NA,TRBJ2-1,TRBV11-1,CASSLAIGRNNEQFF,TGTGCCAGCAGCTTAGCGATAGGCAGAAACAATGAGCAGTTCTTC
many,NA,TRBJ1-1,TRBV6-1,CATYDLMNTEAFF,TGTGCCACCTACGACCTAATGAACACTGAAGCTTTCTTT
few,NA,TRBJ2-5,TRBV20-1,CSAKRGGAETQYF,TGCAGTGCGAAGAGGGGCGGGGCAGAGACCCAGTACTTC
few,NA,TRBJ2-5,TRBV5-5,CASGDFETQYF,TGTGCCAGCGGGGATTTCGAGACCCAGTACTTC
many,TRBD1,TRBJ2-7,TRBV3-1,CASSHWDRGDEQYF,TGTGCCAGCAGCCACTGGGACAGGGGGGACGAGCAGTACTTC
many,TRBD1,TRBJ1-5,TRBV20-1,CSAASTGVGQPQHF,TGCAGTGCGGCCTCCACAGGGGTTGGACAGCCCCAGCATTTT
many,NA,TRBJ1-5,TRBV7-8,CASSTSGDPRNQPQHF,TGTGCCAGCAGCACAAGCGGGGACCCCCGCAATCAGCCCCAGCATTTT
many,NA,TRBJ2-5,TRBV28,CASTQGNPRRAQYF,TGTGCCAGCACGCAAGGGAACCCTCGACGAGCCCAGTACTTC
few,TRBD2,TRBJ2-5,TRBV20-1,CSASLAGGQETQYF,TGCAGTGCCAGTCTAGCGGGGGGCCAAGAGACCCAGTACTTC
many,NA,TRBJ1-2,TRBV2,CASSIGQGNYGYTF,TGTGCCAGCAGCATAGGGCAGGGAAACTATGGCTACACCTTC
few,NA,TRBJ1-1,TRBV7-9,CASSLMLSAKAFF,TGTGCCAGCAGCTTAATGCTTTCGGCGAAGGCTTTCTTT
NA,NA,TRBJ2-2,TRBV5-1,CASSLDQVLTGELFF,TGCGCCAGCAGCTTGGACCAGGTGTTGACCGGGGAGCTGTTTTTT
many,NA,TRBJ1-6,TRBV3-1,CASSHSRGSNSPLHF,TGTGCCAGCAGCCACTCGCGGGGCAGTAATTCACCCCTCCACTTT
NA,NA,TRBJ1-2,TRBV7-9,CASSFPHGGGRSNYGYTF,TGTGCCAGCAGCTTCCCGCACGGCGGGGGTCGATCTAACTATGGCTACACCTTC
many,NA,TRBJ1-2,TRBV9,CASSVALGYGYTF,TGTGCCAGCAGCGTAGCTCTAGGTTATGGCTACACCTTC
many,NA,TRBJ2-7,TRBV5-1,CASSLSGVSYEQYF,TGTGCCAGCAGCTTATCAGGGGTTTCCTACGAGCAGTACTTC
few,NA,TRBJ1-3,TRBV10-2,CASSEGNSDTIYF,TGCGCCAGCAGTGAAGGGAACAGCGACACCATATATTTT
many,NA,TRBJ1-1,TRBV11-2,CASSLGFYTEAFF,TGTGCCAGCAGCTTGGGGTTTTACACTGAAGCTTTCTTT
many,TRBD1,TRBJ1-1,TRBV5-1,CASSPGQGARVVTEAFF,TGCGCCAGCAGCCCGGGACAGGGGGCGCGAGTGGTCACTGAAGCTTTCTTT